This T cell receptor beta chain was retrieved from a study of neurological immune-mediated disorders. General study results and limits: No expanded-clone CDR3 amino acid sequence recurred across subjects, suggesting private TCR-beta repertoires.

TCRdb re-derived calls from the 5' RACE reads in MiXCR, one entry per CDR3 protein. This sample has over 15,000 distinct CDR3 sequences, with about 10% found just once. This clonotype was counted at least ten times. Its antigen is not known. After removal of 5 bases from V and 7 bases from J, the junction contained 18 bases not matched to a gene. The CDR3 covers 19 residues. Germline V gene data show CDR1 as SGHTA and CDR2 as FQGTGA. Sequencing input: CD8+ T cells from blood. The chain couples TRBV7-3 to TRBJ2-2; 11 positions match TRBD2. The TCR originated in a woman between 45 and 65 years old in good health. CDR3 in amino acids: CASSLFGASGGLNGGELFF. Here the CDR3 DNA reads TGTGCCAGCAGCCTATTTGGAGCTAGCGGGGGGCTGAACGGCGGGGAGCTGTTTTTT. Full variable domain (missing parts from reference TRBV7-3 and TRBJ2-2): GAGVSQTPSNKVTEKGKYVELRCDPISGHTALYWYRQSLGQGPEFLIYFQGTGAADDSGLPNDRFFAVRPEGSVSTLKIQRTERGDSAVYLCASSLFGASGGLNGGELFFGEGSRLTVL.